This T cell receptor beta chain originates from a study of blood T cell repertoires in COVID-19. The V end lost 5 bases, the J end lost 0 bases, and 7 bases lay between the germline ends. Germline V gene lookup returns CDR1 SGHVS and CDR2 FQNEAQ. This CDR3 spans 13 amino acids. Generated by immunoSEQ multiplex PCR, the TCRdb table keeps only in-frame clones and is missing some. The sample includes fewer than 500,000 clones, about four fifths seen only once; the top ten take around 1%. This receptor was taken from a human donor with acute or convalescent COVID-19. The donor label of this sample is uncertain. The rearrangement links TRBV7-8 to TRBJ1-1; D gene unclear. Sequenced input: peripheral blood. The CDR3 nucleotides read TGTGCCAGCAGCGGTCGGTTGAACACTGAAGCTTTCTTT. Its translation is CASSGRLNTEAFF.